This TCR beta chain was captured in a study of cytomegalovirus exposure and HLA in healthy donors. Study findings and constraints: Researchers reported in a later analysis that a missense DCLRE1C variant was tied to TCR beta V- and J-gene trimming. Rarity marked most TCR sequences, yet some public TCRs occurred in many donors.

PCR amplification relied on 60 Vbeta primers (plus 13 Jbeta primers). The method was immunoSEQ multiplex PCR; TCRdb's version includes in-frame clones alone and lacks a portion of them. The sample comprises under 250,000 clones, 70% to 80% of which are singletons, and 3.5% to 4% rests with the top ten. Only a few counts were recorded for this clone. As yet, its antigen is unknown. Specimen: PBMCs. The origin of this receptor is a male donor in good health and CMV-seronegative.

The CDR3 region has the DNA TGTGCCAGCAGCCAAGATTCGGGTAAGTCGCGGGGGACAGATACGCAGTATTTT. This codes for CASSQDSGKSRGTDTQYF. This chain connects TRBV14 to TRBJ2-3; the match to TRBD2 covers 7 bases. V lost 0 bases, J lost 3 bases, and 12 bases stayed unmatched. Germline CDR1 SGHDN, CDR2 FVKESK. This CDR3 comprises 18 residues.